This passage covers 27 T cell receptor beta chains from one sample sequenced in a study of regulatory T cells in long-lasting Graves disease listed by TCRdb under 2021. Libraries came from multiplex PCR. The instrument was an Illumina HiSeq 4000. iRepertoire HTBI primers and Arm-PCR amplification of CDR3 regions were used to construct TCR beta libraries. TCRdb reanalyzed the raw reads on its own, using fastp at Q25 for trimming and MiXCR for clone calling, and kept in-frame beta chains. Each entry is one CDR3 protein sequence, shown with its most common DNA and genes. For this sample the table gives about 470,000 distinct CDR3 sequences, of which roughly 20% were detected only once. About 8.3% of the sample belongs to the ten largest clones. This specimen's time point label, per the study, means: persistent/refractory GD, antithyroid drugs over 5 years with positive TRAb. For both TCR sequencing and RNA sequencing, RNA was extracted from PBMCs using TRIzol.

The sample was peripheral blood mononuclear cells (PBMCs), taken when the disease was refractory, from a patient treated with antithyroid drugs. All receptors derive from a female donor with Graves disease.

At least ten counts were recorded for this clonotype. The chain uses TRBV11-2 and TRBJ1-2; D is unclear. The CDR3 has 16 amino acids. In germline, CDR1 is SGHAT, CDR2 FQNNGV. V lost 0 bases to trimming and J lost 4 bases, with 15 bases between them. CDR3 sequence: CASSLDPRGHLYGYTF. The CDR3 nucleotides are TGTGCCAGCAGCTTAGATCCCCGAGGGCATCTCTATGGCTACACCTTC.

This clonotype was observed a few times. The CDR3 nucleotides read TGTGCCAGTAAACGTGTTGGCAATCAGCCCCAGCATTTT. Protein: CASKRVGNQPQHF. The chain combines TRBV19 with TRBJ1-5, with D unresolved. V lost 7 bases and J lost 2, with 9 bases in between. The CDR3 extends over 13 amino acids. Germline V gene data show CDR1 as LNHDA and CDR2 as SQIVND (reference sequence).

This clonotype was recorded a few times. This chain uses TRBV19 with TRBJ1-2; weak D call: TRBD1 (5 bases). Germline V gives CDR1 LNHDA, CDR2 SQIVND (reference sequence). The CDR3 spans 15 residues. Between the trimmed V and J ends, which lost 8 bases and 4 bases, there was a span of 20 bases. The CDR3 DNA reads as TGTGCCAGTGGGAAATTACAGGAAATCTTCTATGGCTACACCTTC. Translated, it gives CASGKLQEIFYGYTF.

The CDR3 loop is CASSFRTRQIALYGYTF. CDR3 nucleotide sequence: TGTGCCAGCAGTTTCCGAACTCGGCAGATCGCCCTCTATGGCTACACCTTC. The chain carries TRBV28 and TRBJ1-2; D unclear. V was cut by 3 bases and J by 4 bases, with 21 bases left in between. Germline loops: CDR1 MDHEN, CDR2 SYDVKM. The CDR3 contains 17 residues.

This clonotype was detected only a few times. CDR3 sequence: CASTPFPLNQETQYF. CDR3 nucleotide sequence: TGTGCCAGCACCCCATTCCCGCTCAATCAAGAGACCCAGTACTTC. The chain links TRBV6-1 to TRBJ2-5; D call uncertain. This CDR3 is 15 amino acids long. Germline lookup yields CDR1 MNHNS and CDR2 SASEGT. Trimming pared 7 bases from V and 2 bases from J, leaving 17 bases between.

As for this clonotype: Being one base from a much bigger clone, this may be a read error. V usage is TRBV10-1 and J usage is TRBJ2-5, with D perhaps matching TRBD2 (5 bases). The CDR3 contains 15 residues. The germline gives CDR1 WNHNN, CDR2 SYGVQD (reference sequence). The DNA of the CDR3 is TGCGCCATCAGTGAATGGCGGGCCCCCCAAGAGACCCAGTACTTC. Protein product: CAISEWRAPQETQYF.

This clonotype was detected only a few times. The chain combines TRBV5-1 with TRBJ2-7; 7 bases map to TRBD2. The CDR3 loop spans 15 amino acids. V trimming: 5 bases; J trimming: 3 bases; junction bases outside the gene matches: 11. CDR1 SGHRS and CDR2 YFSETQ come from the germline V gene. The CDR3 reads CASSWGGSPLYEQYF. The CDR3 DNA reads TGCGCCAGCAGTTGGGGGGGTTCACCACTCTACGAGCAGTACTTC.

V usage is TRBV7-9 and J usage is TRBJ2-2; 9 bases agree with TRBD2. The CDR3 consists of 21 residues. The V segment lost 7 bases and the J segment 3 bases; nucleotides outside the gene matches: 24. Per germline, CDR1 SEHNR and CDR2 FQNEAQ (reference sequence). The CDR3 spells CASTFPGTPRGGRAYTGELFF. CDR3 DNA: TGTGCCAGCACATTCCCCGGGACACCCCGCGGCGGGAGGGCCTACACCGGGGAGCTGTTTTTT.

This clonotype was observed many times. CDR3 residues: CASSLVAGALYEQYF. Written as DNA, the CDR3 is TGTGCCAGCAGTCTCGTAGCGGGAGCACTCTACGAGCAGTACTTC. V is TRBV6-1 and J is TRBJ2-7; TRBD2 matches 9 bases. CDR3 size: 15 residues. Germline CDR1 MNHNS, CDR2 SASEGT. The junction had 8 bases not matched to a gene; V was cut back by 5 bases and J by 3 bases.

The V call is TRBV6-1, the J call TRBJ2-5; unclear D gene. Trimming left V 8 bases short and J 2 bases short, with 9 bases between. The CDR3 consists of 12 residues. Germline V CDR1 and CDR2: MNHNS, SASEGT. CDR3 residues: CASVTEQETQYF. In nucleotides, the CDR3 is TGTGCCAGCGTGACGGAACAAGAGACCCAGTACTTC.

At least ten counts were recorded for this clonotype. The V call is TRBV2, the J call TRBJ2-5; D is unclear. The CDR3 spans 13 residues. V gave up 5 bases and J gave up 2 bases, with 9 bases separating them. CDR1 and CDR2 from the germline V gene are SNHLY and FYNNEI. The CDR3 here is CASSFHPQETQYF. CDR3 sequence (DNA): TGTGCCAGCAGTTTTCACCCTCAAGAGACCCAGTACTTC.

This clonotype has at least ten counts. The rearrangement uses TRBV5-1 and TRBJ2-7; perhaps D is TRBD1 or TRBD2 (5 bases each). Trimming stripped 0 bases from V and 3 bases from J, with 13 bases between. Germline V gene lookup returns CDR1 SGHRS and CDR2 YFSETQ. This CDR3 has 15 residues. The CDR3 reads CASSLGWGTDYEQYF. In DNA form, the CDR3 reads TGCGCCAGCAGCTTGGGATGGGGGACGGACTACGAGCAGTACTTC.

This clonotype was seen repeatedly, ten times or more. This rearrangement joins TRBV28 to TRBJ2-7; 8 nucleotides agree with TRBD1. The ends lost 5 bases at V and 6 bases at J; junction bases unmatched: 12. Germline CDR1 and CDR2: MDHEN and SYDVKM. This CDR3 is 15 amino acids long. The CDR3: CASSLQDRVRGEQYF. The CDR3 nucleotides read TGTGCCAGCAGTCTCCAGGACAGGGTACGGGGCGAGCAGTACTTC.

CDR3 loop: CSASWAEQGAVIDYGYTF. CDR3 in DNA: TGCAGTGCTAGTTGGGCTGAGCAGGGGGCAGTTATCGACTATGGCTACACCTTC. J is TRBJ1-2 and V is TRBV20-1; the match to TRBD1 covers 8 bases. The V segment lost 3 bases and the J segment 3 bases; nucleotides outside the gene matches: 18. The CDR3 length is 18 residues. The germline V gene has CDR1 DFQATT and CDR2 SNEGSKA (reference sequence).

The chain joins TRBV7-2 to TRBJ2-2; TRBD1 or TRBD2 may be the D gene (6 bases each). From germline, CDR1 is SGHTA and CDR2 FQGNSA. Trimming shortened V by 4 bases and J by 5 bases, and 23 bases separated the two germline ends. This CDR3 has 18 amino acids. CDR3 protein: CASSSVRGGPSGTGELFF. CDR3 nucleotide sequence: TGTGCCAGCAGCTCCGTTCGAGGGGGGCCAAGCGGAACCGGGGAGCTGTTTTTT.

This clonotype was seen more than once but under ten times. V is TRBV6-2 or TRBV6-3 and J is TRBJ2-2; 9 bases match TRBD2. This CDR3 contains 16 residues. V was pared by 2 bases and J by 7 bases, with 8 bases of the junction left unmatched. In germline, CDR1 is MNHEY, CDR2 SVGEGT. The CDR3 is CASSYEASGTNGELFF. As DNA, the CDR3 is TGTGCCAGCAGTTACGAGGCTAGCGGGACCAACGGGGAGCTGTTTTTT.

The CDR3 DNA reads as TGTGCCAGCATCCCCTTCCAGCAGGGTAACGAGCAGTACTTC. Translated, it gives CASIPFQQGNEQYF. The rearrangement joins TRBV5-5 to TRBJ2-7, with D possibly TRBD1 on 5 matching bases. Trimming took 6 bases from V and 5 from J, leaving 18 bases between them. Germline CDR1 is SGHKS and CDR2 is YYEKEE (reference sequence). This CDR3 spans 14 amino acids.

The chain uses TRBV25-1 and TRBJ2-5, with D perhaps TRBD1 (6 bases). CDR1 and CDR2 (germline): MGHDK, SYGVNS. The CDR3 covers 15 residues. Trimming took 6 bases from V and 1 from J, leaving 15 bases between them. CDR3 sequence reads: CASSSRTVFQETQYF. The CDR3 DNA sequence: TGTGCCAGCAGCAGTAGGACAGTGTTCCAAGAGACCCAGTACTTC.

The rearrangement uses TRBV7-9 and TRBJ2-5, with TRBD2 identical over 12 bases. Near its end, the DNA agrees better with TRBJ2-1, so the J call may be wrong. There are 16 residues in the CDR3. Germline CDR1 reads SEHNR; CDR2 reads FQNEAQ (reference sequence). CDR3 in DNA: TGTGCCAGCAGCGCACCGACTAGCGGGAGACGAAATGAGCAGTTCTTC. Translating gives CASSAPTSGRRNEQFF.

Many counts were recorded for this clonotype. This rearrangement joins TRBV27 to TRBJ2-7; D may be TRBD1 or TRBD2 (5 bases each). This CDR3 region has 14 residues. V was trimmed by 5 bases and J by 0 bases, leaving 11 bases between them. Germline V lookup: CDR1 MNHEY, CDR2 SMNVEV (reference sequence). CDR3 DNA sequence: TGTGCCAGCAGTGTGGGGGTTTCCTCCTACGAGCAGTACTTC. Translated, it gives CASSVGVSSYEQYF.

V usage is TRBV7-9 and J usage is TRBJ2-3; D tentatively fits TRBD1 or TRBD2 (5 bases each). Deletions cut 6 bases from V and 3 bases from J, with 10 bases between. Germline CDR1 SEHNR, CDR2 FQNEAQ (reference sequence). The CDR3 totals 13 residues. The CDR3 protein is CASSVGVTDTQYF. CDR3 coding DNA: TGTGCCAGCAGTGTGGGGGTGACAGATACGCAGTATTTT.

With respect to this clonotype: This clone may be a read error of a much larger clone one base away. The V call is TRBV27, the J call TRBJ1-1; D is unclear. V lost 5 bases, J lost 3 bases, and 7 bases lay in between. This CDR3 spans 12 amino acids. CDR1 and CDR2 (germline): MNHEY, SMNVEV (reference sequence). CDR3 residues: CASSDPDTEAFF. The CDR3, as DNA: TGTGCCAGCAGTGATCCGGACACTGAAGCTTTCTTT.

This clonotype was counted many times. This chain uses TRBV29-1 with TRBJ2-5, with 12 bases aligning to TRBD1. V was pared by 2 bases and J by 5 bases, with 9 bases of the junction left unmatched. Germline V CDR1 and CDR2: SQVTM, ANQGSEA. This CDR3 region has 16 residues. The CDR3 protein is CSVESGTGGLIETQYF. CDR3 in DNA: TGCAGCGTTGAATCTGGGACAGGGGGCCTCATCGAGACCCAGTACTTC.

The chain links TRBV7-9 to TRBJ1-6, with TRBD1 identical over 7 bases. Trimming took 4 bases from V and 10 from J; bases not matched to a gene: 10. CDR3 size: 15 residues. The V gene's germline CDR1 is SEHNR and CDR2 FQNEAQ (reference sequence). The CDR3 bases are TGTGCCAGCAGCTGGGACAGCGGGGGCGGCTCACCCCTCCACTTT. This codes for CASSWDSGGGSPLHF. Based on the CDR3 plus reference TRBV7-9 and TRBJ1-6, the full variable domain is DTGVSQNPRHKITKRGQNVTFRCDPISEHNRLYWYRQTLGQGPEFLTYFQNEAQLEKSRLLSDRFSAERPKGSFSTLEIQRTEQGDSAMYLCASSWDSGGGSPLHFGNGTRLTVT.

Notes on this clonotype: Just one base apart from a much larger clone, this may be a read error. The CDR3 ends on some other residue instead of the conserved phenylalanine or tryptophan, so this is likely a read error. The chain joins TRBV20-1 to TRBJ1-1, with 8 bases that match TRBD1. V shed 3 bases and J 4 bases; nucleotides not matched to a gene: 13. Germline V lookup: CDR1 DFQATT, CDR2 SNEGSKA (reference sequence). There are 16 residues in the CDR3. The CDR3 spells CSARKTGAGLATEAFS. DNA of the CDR3: TGCAGTGCTAGGAAGACAGGGGCGGGTCTTGCCACTGAAGCTTTCTCT.

This clonotype was picked up many times. This sequence joins TRBV19 and TRBJ2-7; D call uncertain. Germline V gene data show CDR1 as LNHDA and CDR2 as SQIVND (reference sequence). V was clipped by 9 bases and J by 2 bases, with 11 bases between them. The CDR3 loop spans 12 amino acids. The CDR3 nucleotides read TGTGCCAGCTCGAATGGTCCCTACGAGCAGTACTTC. This translates into CASSNGPYEQYF. The full variable domain, rest sourced from reference TRBV19 and TRBJ2-7, is DGGITQSPKYLFRKEGQNVTLSCEQNLNHDAMYWYRQDPGQGLRLIYYSQIVNDFQKGDIAEGYSVSREKKESFPLTVTSAQKNPTAFYLCASSNGPYEQYFGPGTRLTVT.

This clonotype was counted at least ten times. The rearrangement uses TRBV11-2 and TRBJ2-7; D remains ambiguous. Germline V gives CDR1 SGHAT, CDR2 FQNNGV. This CDR3 region has 16 residues. V lost 2 bases and J lost 6, with 20 bases in between. The DNA of the CDR3 is TGTGCCAGCAGCTTAAAACCCCCCCCCGGCGGAAGCGAGCAGTACTTC. The encoded protein is CASSLKPPPGGSEQYF.